These 15 T cell receptor beta chains were sequenced from one sample in a study of blood T cell repertoires in COVID-19. Libraries were prepared by immunoSEQ multiplex PCR; TCRdb keeps only in-frame clonotypes and omits some of them. The repertoire has roughly 30,000 clones, about four fifths of them found once; the top ten carry 9% to 10%. The sample comprised peripheral blood. The origin of the receptors is a man aged 80 or over with active COVID-19.

The chain couples TRBV5-4 to TRBJ2-1, with 8 bases identical to TRBD2. The germline CDR1 and CDR2 sequences are SGHNT and YYREEE (reference sequence). After removal of 7 bases from V and 3 bases from J, the junction contained 9 bases not matched to a gene. The CDR3 covers 15 residues. This CDR3 is CASSPAGGNYNEQFF. DNA of the CDR3: TGTGCCAGCTCTCCGGCGGGGGGAAACTACAATGAGCAGTTCTTC.

The rearrangement uses TRBV12-5 and TRBJ2-2; 8 bases align to TRBD2. The CDR3 consists of 16 residues. Germline assignment: CDR1 LGHNT and CDR2 FRNRAP. The V segment lost 5 bases and the J segment 6 bases; nucleotides outside the gene matches: 11. DNA of the CDR3: TGTGCTAGTGGTGGTCGGGAGGGGGTAAGATCCGGGGAGCTGTTTTTT. It yields the protein CASGGREGVRSGELFF.

The CDR3 reads CASSLGGFRNTIYF. The CDR3 coding sequence is TGCGCCAGCAGCTTGGGCGGCTTTAGGAACACCATATATTTT. The chain has TRBV5-1 and TRBJ1-3; no clear D gene. The germline CDR1 and CDR2 sequences are SGHRS and YFSETQ. Trimming cost V 0 bases and J 7 bases, with 11 bases left between them. This CDR3 contains 14 residues.

V gene TRBV19 combines with J gene TRBJ2-1; 10 positions agree with TRBD2. After removal of 7 bases from V and 6 bases from J, the junction contained 9 bases not matched to a gene. Germline loops: CDR1 LNHDA, CDR2 SQIVND (reference sequence). The CDR3 is 15 residues long. CDR3 coding DNA: TGTGCCAGTACCCTGACTAGCGGGTCCCCCAATGAGCAGTTCTTC. As protein: CASTLTSGSPNEQFF.

The CDR3 here is CSGRQASGNTIYF. CDR3 nucleotides: TGCAGCGGCCGACAGGCGTCTGGAAACACCATATATTTT. The chain is built from TRBV29-1 and TRBJ1-3; a possible D gene is TRBD1 (6 bases). This CDR3 has 13 amino acids. Trimming removed 7 bases from V and 1 base from J, with 11 bases in between. Germline CDR1 and CDR2: SQVTM and ANQGSEA.

The J gene is TRBJ1-2, the V gene TRBV11-3; no definite D call. CDR3 length: 14 residues. Germline V CDR1 and CDR2: SGHNT, YENEEA. Trimming removed 0 bases from V and 5 bases from J, with 10 bases in between. The chain's CDR3 is CASSLDSTGYGYTF. The CDR3 coding sequence is TGTGCCAGCAGCTTAGATTCGACGGGTTATGGCTACACCTTC.

The CDR3 bases are TGTGCCAGCAGCCCGACCGGGGGCTCTGGGGCCAACGTCCTGACTTTC. It specifies CASSPTGGSGANVLTF. The chain recombines TRBV7-9 with TRBJ2-6; D might be TRBD2 (6 bases). Germline V gene lookup returns CDR1 SEHNR and CDR2 FQNEAQ (reference sequence). The CDR3 covers 16 residues. Trimming removed 5 bases from V and 0 bases from J, with 11 bases in between.

This clone turned up a few times. The rearrangement joins TRBV11-2 to TRBJ2-1; possible D gene TRBD2, 6 bases. The V end lost 0 bases, the J end lost 3 bases, and 9 bases lay between the germline ends. The CDR3 covers 15 residues. CDR1 SGHAT and CDR2 FQNNGV come from the germline V gene. In nucleotides, the CDR3 is TGTGCCAGCAGCTTAGAGGGGGGAAACTACAATGAGCAGTTCTTC. It specifies CASSLEGGNYNEQFF.

The chain links TRBV6-5 to TRBJ2-3, with 8 positions matching TRBD2. The ends lost 5 bases at V and 0 bases at J; junction bases unmatched: 4. The germline gives CDR1 MNHEY, CDR2 SVGAGI. This CDR3 has 15 amino acids. This chain's CDR3 is CASSRLASSTDTQYF. In nucleotides, the CDR3 is TGTGCCAGCAGTCGACTAGCGTCAAGCACAGATACGCAGTATTTT.

This sequence joins TRBV7-9 and TRBJ2-6, with 8 bases matching TRBD1. This CDR3 has 16 residues. Germline assignment: CDR1 SEHNR and CDR2 FQNEAQ (reference sequence). V shed 5 bases, J shed 0 bases, and the junction held 3 bases outside the gene matches. CDR3 DNA sequence: TGTGCCAGCAGCCTACAGGGGGGCTCTGGGGCCAACGTCCTGACTTTC. As protein: CASSLQGGSGANVLTF.

This rearrangement joins TRBV10-2 to TRBJ1-1; tentative D call: TRBD1 (5 bases). The germline CDR1 and CDR2 sequences are WSHSY and SAAADI. The V gene lost 6 bases and the J gene lost 8 bases, with 16 bases spanning the gap. CDR3 length: 13 amino acids. DNA for the CDR3: TGCGCCAGCAGCGGCTTTGGGGGGTCCGAAGCTTTCTTT. Its protein product is CASSGFGGSEAFF.

The rearrangement joins TRBV5-4 to TRBJ2-7, with D possibly matching TRBD2 (6 bases). Germline V gene data show CDR1 as SGHNT and CDR2 as YYREEE (reference sequence). The CDR3 has 15 residues. Trimming took 4 bases from V and 2 from J, leaving 16 bases between them. In DNA form, the CDR3 reads TGTGCCAGCAGCCCTCCCGGCGGGGCGACCTACGAGCAGTACTTC. Translating gives CASSPPGGATYEQYF.

This clone was seen just once. The V gene is TRBV7-6, the J gene TRBJ2-5, with 13 bases fitting TRBD2. Germline-derived CDR1 and CDR2 are SGHVS and FNYEAQ. The ends lost 5 bases at V and 5 bases at J; junction bases unmatched: 11. The CDR3 is made up of 17 amino acids. As DNA, the CDR3 is TGTGCCAGCAGCCCGGGACTAGCGGGACTACTGACGGAGACCCAGTACTTC. Translation gives CASSPGLAGLLTETQYF.

This clone was counted between two and nine times. The chain uses TRBV29-1 and TRBJ2-3, with 9 bases lining up with TRBD1. The germline CDR1 and CDR2 sequences are SQVTM and ANQGSEA. Losses at the gene ends were 4 bases for V and 8 bases for J; bases not matched to a gene: 4. The CDR3 consists of 12 residues. The CDR3 protein is CSVAGQGGTQYF. The CDR3 nucleotides read TGCAGCGTTGCGGGACAGGGAGGTACGCAGTATTTT.

V is TRBV4-1 and J is TRBJ1-2; the match to TRBD1 covers 7 bases. Germline loops: CDR1 MGHRA, CDR2 YSYEKL. The CDR3 runs to 14 residues. V lost 0 bases and J lost 4; bases outside the gene matches: 2. The CDR3 reads CASSQERQGYGYTF. In nucleotides, the CDR3 is TGCGCCAGCAGCCAAGAGAGACAGGGCTATGGCTACACCTTC.